The 17 T cell receptor beta chains below all came from one sample that was sequenced in a study of T cell changes during pregnancy in multiple sclerosis. Clones were sequenced by immunoSEQ multiplex PCR, and TCRdb holds only the in-frame ones, with some missing. The sample consists of about 60,000 clones, about 89% of them appearing once. Source: CD4+ T cells from peripheral blood mononuclear cells, taken in the first trimester of pregnancy. The origin of the receptors is a female donor with multiple sclerosis, enrolled in a pregnancy study.

This rearrangement joins TRBV10-3 to TRBJ2-1; 8 bases agree with TRBD2. Trimming removed 10 bases from V and 10 bases from J; junction bases left unmatched: 12. From germline, CDR1 is ENHRY and CDR2 SYGVKD. The CDR3 is 13 amino acids. CDR3 in DNA: TGTGCCACACTCGGGGGGGCGAAGGTCGAGCAGTTCTTC. It yields the protein CATLGGAKVEQFF.

V is TRBV29-1 and J is TRBJ2-1, with 8 bases aligning to TRBD2. J lost 2 bases, V lost 3 bases, and 3 bases had no gene match. This CDR3 is built from 14 residues. CDR1 is SQVTM, CDR2 ANQGSEA, per germline. CDR3 nucleotides: TGCAGCGTTGACCAGCGGGGGCCCTACAATGAGCAGTTCTTC. As protein: CSVDQRGPYNEQFF.

The V gene is TRBV5-4, the J gene TRBJ1-4; 8 bases agree with TRBD1. This CDR3 contains 15 residues. Germline CDR1 is SGHNT and CDR2 is YYREEE (reference sequence). With V trimmed by 0 bases and J by 6 bases, 4 bases remained unmatched. The CDR3 DNA sequence: TGTGCCAGCAGCTTGGCCAACAGGGGGGATGAAAAACTGTTTTTT. It yields the protein CASSLANRGDEKLFF.

The genes are TRBV7-2 and TRBJ2-2; maybe TRBD1 (6 bases). The CDR3 totals 19 residues. Germline V gene data show CDR1 as SGHTA and CDR2 as FQGNSA. V was trimmed by 2 bases and J by 5 bases, leaving 24 bases between them. The CDR3 reads CASSLKIPDRTSYTGELFF. The CDR3 nucleotides read TGTGCCAGCAGCTTAAAGATACCAGACAGGACGTCGTATACCGGGGAGCTGTTTTTT. Full variable domain (outside the CDR3, taken from reference TRBV7-2 and TRBJ2-2): GAGVSQSPSNKVTEKGKDVELRCDPISGHTALYWYRQSLGQGLEFLIYFQGNSAPDKSGLPSDRFSAERTGGSVSTLTIQRTQQEDSAVYLCASSLKIPDRTSYTGELFFGEGSRLTVL.

This clone appeared once. The chain links TRBV7-3 to TRBJ2-5; no definite D call. The length of the CDR3 is 13 residues. V was cut by 5 bases and J by 4 bases, with 11 bases left in between. Germline CDR1 reads SGHTA; CDR2 reads FQGTGA. As DNA, the CDR3 is TGTGCCAGCAGCACACTACCGGGAGAGACCCAGTACTTC. Encoded protein: CASSTLPGETQYF.

This sequence joins TRBV5-6 and TRBJ1-2, with TRBD1 identical over 9 bases. J lost 6 bases, V lost 4 bases, and 16 bases had no gene match. This CDR3 comprises 17 residues. Germline assignment: CDR1 SGHDT and CDR2 YYEEEE. The CDR3 coding sequence is TGTGCCAGCAGCCCCGAGTTGGGACAGGGAGGATTTAATGGCTACACCTTC. This gives the protein CASSPELGQGGFNGYTF.

The genes are TRBV7-2 and TRBJ2-6, with D possibly being TRBD1 (6 bases). The CDR3 contains 17 residues. CDR1 SGHTA and CDR2 FQGNSA come from the germline V gene. V was clipped by 4 bases and J by 0 bases, with 13 bases between them. The CDR3 sequence: CASSSLQGSSGANVLTF. The CDR3 nucleotides are TGTGCCAGCAGCTCACTACAGGGCAGCTCTGGGGCCAACGTCCTGACTTTC.

Only a few counts were recorded for this clone. J is TRBJ2-4 and V is TRBV19; 7 nucleotides line up with TRBD1. The trim removed 3 bases at V and 0 bases at J, leaving 2 bases unmatched. The CDR3 covers 15 residues. Per germline, CDR1 LNHDA and CDR2 SQIVND (reference sequence). The CDR3 DNA is TGTGCCAGTAGTATCCAGGGGGTAGCCAAAAACATTCAGTACTTC. Translated: CASSIQGVAKNIQYF.

This clone was seen only a few times. The chain is built from TRBV2 and TRBJ1-1; no clear D. The CDR3 totals 15 residues. The ends were cut back, 1 base at V and 1 base at J, with 10 bases in the middle. CDR1 is SNHLY, CDR2 FYNNEI, per germline. The CDR3 DNA reads as TGTGCCAGCAGTGAAGGTGGACGGGGGAACACTGAAGCTTTCTTT. It is translated as CASSEGGRGNTEAFF. Supplemented by reference TRBV2 and TRBJ1-1, the full variable domain reads EPEVTQTPSHQVTQMGQEVILRCVPISNHLYFYWYRQILGQKVEFLVSFYNNEISEKSEIFDDQFSVERPDGSNFTLKIRSTKLEDSAMYFCASSEGGRGNTEAFFGQGTRLTVV.

This chain joins TRBV9 and TRBJ2-1, with 10 bases identical to TRBD1. The CDR3 contains 15 residues. Germline V gene sequence: CDR1 SGDLS, CDR2 YYNGEE. The V and J ends lost 3 bases and 5 bases, in that order; junction bases with no gene match: 5. The CDR3 spells CASSARDRGNNEQFF. Written as DNA, the CDR3 is TGTGCCAGCAGCGCCCGGGACAGGGGAAACAATGAGCAGTTCTTC.

Only one count was recorded for this clone. The chain employs TRBV18 and TRBJ1-2; maybe TRBD1 (6 bases). The CDR3 runs to 14 residues. V lost 6 bases to trimming and J lost 8 bases, with 19 bases between them. Germline V gene data show CDR1 as KGHSH and CDR2 as LQKENI. The CDR3 nucleotides are TGTGCCAGCTCCCAGGGGCAGGGAGCGCGAGGCTACACCTTC. It translates to CASSQGQGARGYTF.

The V call is TRBV5-6, the J call TRBJ1-2; perhaps TRBD1 as D (5 bases). V gave up 1 base and J gave up 0 bases, with 7 bases separating them. The germline V gene encodes CDR1 SGHDT and CDR2 YYEEEE. The CDR3 contains 14 residues. The CDR3 nucleotides read TGTGCCAGCAGCTTGAGGGGTTCTAACTATGGCTACACCTTC. Translation gives CASSLRGSNYGYTF. Full variable domain (rest looked up from reference TRBV5-6 and TRBJ1-2): DAGVTQSPTHLIKTRGQQVTLRCSPKSGHDTVSWYQQALGQGPQFIFQYYEEEERQRGNFPDRFSGHQFPNYSSELNVNALLLGDSALYLCASSLRGSNYGYTFGSGTRLTVV.

This sequence joins TRBV7-9 and TRBJ1-2; maybe TRBD1 (5 bases). V gave up 10 bases and J gave up 1 base, with 16 bases separating them. This CDR3 is 14 amino acids long. Per the germline V gene, CDR1 is SEHNR and CDR2 is FQNEAQ (reference sequence). CDR3 DNA: TGTGCCATTGGGGGGGTACGAGTTAACTATGGCTACACCTTC. It codes for CAIGGVRVNYGYTF. Full variable domain (missing parts from reference TRBV7-9 and TRBJ1-2): DTGVSQNPRHKITKRGQNVTFRCDPISEHNRLYWYRQTLGQGPEFLTYFQNEAQLEKSRLLSDRFSAERPKGSFSTLEIQRTEQGDSAMYLCAIGGVRVNYGYTFGSGTRLTVV.

V and J are TRBV7-9 and TRBJ2-1; D is perhaps TRBD2 (5 bases). The V gene lost 5 bases and the J gene lost 10 bases, with 9 bases spanning the gap. CDR3 length: 11 residues. Germline V gene lookup returns CDR1 SEHNR and CDR2 FQNEAQ (reference sequence). CDR3 in amino acids: CASSQSGEQFF. The CDR3 nucleotides read TGTGCCAGCAGCCAATCGGGGGAGCAGTTCTTC.

The gene calls are TRBV5-4 and TRBJ1-3; 7 nucleotides match TRBD1. Trimming took 3 bases from V and 0 from J; bases not matched to a gene: 3. This CDR3 spans 15 amino acids. The V gene's germline CDR1 is SGHNT and CDR2 YYREEE (reference sequence). CDR3 bases: TGTGCCAGCAGCTGGGACAGAAACTCTGGAAACACCATATATTTT. This codes for CASSWDRNSGNTIYF.

The chain carries TRBV7-2 and TRBJ1-1; 7 bases are shared with TRBD1. The germline V gene encodes CDR1 SGHTA and CDR2 FQGNSA. V dropped 2 bases and J dropped 2; count of bases not matched to a gene: 5. The CDR3 spans 15 residues. DNA of the CDR3: TGTGCCAGCAGCTTACAGGGACAGCCCAACACTGAAGCTTTCTTT. It codes for CASSLQGQPNTEAFF. The full variable domain, completed using reference TRBV7-2 and TRBJ1-1, is GAGVSQSPSNKVTEKGKDVELRCDPISGHTALYWYRQSLGQGLEFLIYFQGNSAPDKSGLPSDRFSAERTGGSVSTLTIQRTQQEDSAVYLCASSLQGQPNTEAFFGQGTRLTVV.

This clone has only a few counts. V usage is TRBV19 and J usage is TRBJ1-1; 7 bases match TRBD1. The germline V gene encodes CDR1 LNHDA and CDR2 SQIVND (reference sequence). Losses at the gene ends were 5 bases for V and 5 bases for J; bases not matched to a gene: 5. The CDR3 has 13 amino acids. The CDR3 is CASSDRVGTEAFF. Written as DNA, the CDR3 is TGTGCCAGTAGTGACAGGGTGGGGACTGAAGCTTTCTTT.